These 13 T cell receptor beta chains were all obtained from the same sample, sequenced in a study of cytomegalovirus exposure and HLA in healthy donors. The PCR employed 60 Vbeta primers together with 13 Jbeta primers. Sequenced by immunoSEQ multiplex PCR; TCRdb stores in-frame clones only, minus some. This table holds under 150,000 clones, around 73% found once. Sample: PBMCs. The origin of the receptors is a woman under 40 in good health and CMV-seropositive.

This clone was counted between two and nine times. The CDR3 reads CAWSFGSRDSGYTF. CDR3 in DNA: TGTGCCTGGAGTTTTGGGAGCAGGGACAGTGGCTACACCTTC. This chain uses TRBV30 with TRBJ1-2, with 7 bases aligning to TRBD1. Germline V lookup: CDR1 GTSNPN, CDR2 SVGIG (reference sequence). The junction had 10 bases not matched to a gene; V was cut back by 2 bases and J by 7 bases. The CDR3 covers 14 residues.

The CDR3 DNA is TGCGCCAGCAGCTTGAATGGCGGGGTGAACACCGGGGAGCTGTTTTTT. It specifies CASSLNGGVNTGELFF. This rearrangement joins TRBV5-1 to TRBJ2-2, with D possibly matching TRBD2 (6 bases). CDR3 length: 16 residues. Per germline, CDR1 SGHRS and CDR2 YFSETQ. V was shortened by 1 base and J by 1 base, with 11 bases between the two germline ends.

This chain connects TRBV10-1 to TRBJ1-2; D might be TRBD1 (6 bases). Germline values: CDR1 WNHNN, CDR2 SYGVQD (reference sequence). V was shortened by 10 bases and J by 7 bases, with 25 bases between the two germline ends. The CDR3 sequence is 15 residues long. In nucleotides, the CDR3 is TGCGCCATCGCCCTTTCGGGACAAACAAATTTTGGCTACACCTTC. It yields the protein CAIALSGQTNFGYTF.

The table lists this clone with a few counts. The chain uses TRBV7-8 and TRBJ2-2; D gene uncertain. The CDR3 contains 11 residues. Germline V gene sequence: CDR1 SGHVS, CDR2 FQNEAQ. Trimming cost V 3 bases and J 8 bases, with 4 bases left between them. The CDR3 region has the DNA TGTGCCAGCAGCTTCGCGGGGGAGCTGTTTTTT. Translating gives CASSFAGELFF.

As regards this clone: Other DNA sequences in the sample encode the same CDR3. The CDR3 spells CASSGGQGGETQYF. DNA of the CDR3: TGCGCCAGCAGCGGGGGACAAGGGGGCGAGACCCAGTACTTC. This chain uses TRBV5-1 with TRBJ2-5; 7 positions agree with TRBD1. Trimming at V came to 4 bases and at J to 5 bases, leaving 8 bases not matched to a gene. The CDR3 sequence is 14 residues long. Germline CDR1 SGHRS, CDR2 YFSETQ. The variable domain in full, completed from reference TRBV5-1 and TRBJ2-5, reads KAGVTQTPRYLIKTRGQQVTLSCSPISGHRSVSWYQQTPGQGLQFLFEYFSETQRNKGNFPGRFSGRQFSNSRSEMNVSTLELGDSALYLCASSGGQGGETQYFGPGTRLLVL.

The chain joins TRBV19 to TRBJ1-4; a weak D match, TRBD1 (5 bases). The CDR3 consists of 13 residues. In germline, CDR1 is LNHDA, CDR2 SQIVND (reference sequence). Trimming pared 5 bases from V and 9 bases from J, leaving 13 bases between. The CDR3 region has the DNA TGTGCCAGTAGTTCCCAGGGATCGAAAAAACTGTTTTTT. It translates to CASSSQGSKKLFF.

V gene TRBV25-1 combines with J gene TRBJ2-7; possible D gene TRBD1, 5 bases. There are 15 residues in the CDR3. In germline, CDR1 is MGHDK, CDR2 SYGVNS. The ends were cut back, 7 bases at V and 2 bases at J, with 18 bases in the middle. CDR3 loop: CASKCGDSKTYEQYF. CDR3 sequence (DNA): TGTGCCAGCAAGTGCGGAGACAGTAAAACCTACGAGCAGTACTTC.

The chain has TRBV28 and TRBJ2-7; unclear D gene. The CDR3 totals 14 residues. V was clipped by 3 bases and J by 2 bases, with 11 bases between them. Germline CDR1 is MDHEN and CDR2 is SYDVKM. This CDR3 reads CASSLGGQTYEQYF. The CDR3 DNA reads as TGTGCCAGCAGTTTGGGTGGGCAGACCTACGAGCAGTACTTC.

The chain couples TRBV12-5 to TRBJ1-5; 7 positions match TRBD1. CDR1 and CDR2 (germline): LGHNT, FRNRAP. This CDR3 comprises 17 residues. Trimming removed 0 bases from V and 7 bases from J; junction bases left unmatched: 12. CDR3 coding DNA: TGTGCTAGTGGTTTGGTGGGTATTGGAGGGGGCGGGCAGCCCCAGCATTTT. Protein sequence: CASGLVGIGGGGQPQHF.

The chain joins TRBV27 to TRBJ1-5; 8 bases fit TRBD1. Germline loops: CDR1 MNHEY, CDR2 SMNVEV (reference sequence). Trimming took 5 bases from V and 6 from J; bases not matched to a gene: 6. CDR3 size: 14 residues. The CDR3 reads CASSGYRGAQPQHF. Written as DNA, the CDR3 is TGTGCCAGCAGTGGCTACAGGGGGGCTCAGCCCCAGCATTTT.

This chain uses TRBV27 with TRBJ2-5; no firm D call. The CDR3 is 14 residues long. Trimming stripped 5 bases from V and 2 bases from J, with 12 bases between. The germline V gene encodes CDR1 MNHEY and CDR2 SMNVEV (reference sequence). This chain's CDR3 is CASSPRQWQETQYF. The CDR3 nucleotides read TGTGCCAGCAGTCCCAGACAATGGCAAGAGACCCAGTACTTC.

This sequence joins TRBV2 and TRBJ2-5, with D maybe TRBD1 (6 bases). V dropped 2 bases and J dropped 4 bases, with 14 bases sitting between them. The CDR3 has 15 residues. Per germline, CDR1 SNHLY and CDR2 FYNNEI. The CDR3 loop reads CASSEWGQVGETQYF. DNA of the CDR3: TGTGCCAGCAGTGAATGGGGGCAAGTCGGAGAGACCCAGTACTTC.

This clone showed up just a few times. The genes are TRBV30 and TRBJ2-3; TRBD2 matches 10 bases. Germline CDR1 and CDR2: GTSNPN and SVGIG (reference sequence). This CDR3 is built from 15 residues. The junction had 3 bases not matched to a gene; V was cut back by 0 bases and J by 3 bases. CDR3 in DNA: TGTGCCTGGAGTGTAGGTAGCGGGAGGACAGATACGCAGTATTTT. Residues: CAWSVGSGRTDTQYF.